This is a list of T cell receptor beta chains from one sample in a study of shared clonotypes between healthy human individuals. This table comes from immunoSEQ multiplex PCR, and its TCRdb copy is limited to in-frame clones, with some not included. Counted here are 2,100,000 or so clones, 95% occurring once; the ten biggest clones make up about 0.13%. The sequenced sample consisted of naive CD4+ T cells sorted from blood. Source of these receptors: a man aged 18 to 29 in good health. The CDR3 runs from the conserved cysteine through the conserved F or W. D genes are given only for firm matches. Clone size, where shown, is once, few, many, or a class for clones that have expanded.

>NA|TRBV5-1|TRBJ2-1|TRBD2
TGCGCCAGCAGCGTCGCGGCGGGGGTCACCAATGAGCAGTTCTTC
CASSVAAGVTNEQFF
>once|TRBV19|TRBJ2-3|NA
TGTGCCAGTAGTAAACCGACAGACACAGATACGCAGTATTTT
CASSKPTDTDTQYF
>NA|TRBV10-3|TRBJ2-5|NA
TGTGCCATCAGTGTTAGTGGACAGCAAAAGGAGACCCAGTACTTC
CAISVSGQQKETQYF
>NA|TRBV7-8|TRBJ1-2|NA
TGTGCCAGCAGCCCGAGGGTCCCGGAGGGTGGCTACACCTTC
CASSPRVPEGGYTF
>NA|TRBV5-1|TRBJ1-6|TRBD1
TGCGCCAGCAGCTTGGTACAGGGGGCACCCCCCAATTCACCCCTCCACTTT
CASSLVQGAPPNSPLHF
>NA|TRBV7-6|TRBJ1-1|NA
TGTGCCAGCAGCTTATCAGTGAACACTGAAGCTTTCTTT
CASSLSVNTEAFF
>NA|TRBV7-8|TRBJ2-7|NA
TGTGCCAGCAGCTTACCCAGGGCGGGGGAGCAGTACTTC
CASSLPRAGEQYF
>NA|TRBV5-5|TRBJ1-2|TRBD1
TGTGCCAGCAGCTTCCTGGGACAGGGGGATGGCTACACCTTC
CASSFLGQGDGYTF
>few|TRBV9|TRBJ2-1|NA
TGTGCCAGCAGCCCCCGACTAGGGAGCTCCTACAATGAGCAGTTCTTC
CASSPRLGSSYNEQFF
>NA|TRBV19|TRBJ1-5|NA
TGTGCCAGTAGTACAATCGGACAGTATAGCAATCAGCCCCAGCATTTT
CASSTIGQYSNQPQHF
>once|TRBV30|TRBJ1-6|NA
TGTGCCTGGGGACGGGACATCCGTTCACCCCTCCACTTT
CAWGRDIRSPLHF
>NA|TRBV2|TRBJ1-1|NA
TGTGCCAGCAGGCTACACGGGGCGGCGAGCACTGAAGCTTTCTTT
CASRLHGAASTEAFF
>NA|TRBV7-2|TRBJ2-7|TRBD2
TGTGCCAGCAGCCACGATAGCGGGAGTTTAACCTACGAGCAGTACTTC
CASSHDSGSLTYEQYF
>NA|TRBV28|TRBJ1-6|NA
TGTGCCAGCAGTTACCCGCCGGGACGGAGCTCCTATAATTCACCCCTCCACTTT
CASSYPPGRSSYNSPLHF
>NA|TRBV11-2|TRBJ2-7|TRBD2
TGTGCCAGCAGCTTACCCCCGGGTAGCGGGCGCTACGAGCAGTACTTC
CASSLPPGSGRYEQYF
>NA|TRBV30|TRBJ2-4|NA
TGTGCCTGGAGTGTAAACCTCTTAGCCAAAAACATTCAGTACTTC
CAWSVNLLAKNIQYF
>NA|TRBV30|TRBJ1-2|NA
TGTGCCTGGAGTGTACAAAAAGGAGGCTACACCTTC
CAWSVQKGGYTF
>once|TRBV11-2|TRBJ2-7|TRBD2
TGTGCCAGCAGCTCGACTAGCGGGAAGAACGAGCAGTACTTC
CASSSTSGKNEQYF
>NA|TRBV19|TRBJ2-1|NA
TGTGCCAGTAAAGGTGGTCAGGGGACCTACAATGAGCAGTTCTTC
CASKGGQGTYNEQFF
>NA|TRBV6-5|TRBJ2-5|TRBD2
TGTGCCAGCAGACTCCTTAGCGGGGGGATGGAGACCCAGTACTTC
CASRLLSGGMETQYF
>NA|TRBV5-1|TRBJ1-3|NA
TGCGCCAGCAGGGTGGGCTACTTCTCCGGAAACACCATATATTTT
CASRVGYFSGNTIYF
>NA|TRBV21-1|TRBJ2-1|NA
TGTGCCAGCAGCAGTCGGAGTAGCGGGGGCAATGAGCAGTTCTTC
CASSSRSSGGNEQFF
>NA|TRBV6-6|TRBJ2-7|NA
TGTGCCAGCAGTTACGTCCTTCGGACGTCCGAGCAGTACTTC
CASSYVLRTSEQYF
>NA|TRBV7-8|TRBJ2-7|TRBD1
TGTGCCAGCAGCTTAGGCCGGGACAGCCGTTATAGGAGCTCCTACGAGCAGTACTTC
CASSLGRDSRYRSSYEQYF
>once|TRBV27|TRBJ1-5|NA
TGTGCCAGCAGTTTATCGTCCTCAACAGGTAAACAGCCCCAGCATTTT
CASSLSSSTGKQPQHF
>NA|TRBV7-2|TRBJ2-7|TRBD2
TGTGCCAGCAGCTTAGCTCCTAGCGGGAGTTCCTACGAGCAGTACTTC
CASSLAPSGSSYEQYF
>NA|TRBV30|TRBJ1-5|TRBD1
TGTGCCTGGAGTGTACAAACCGGGACAGGGGGAGGTGGTCAGCCCCAGCATTTT
CAWSVQTGTGGGGQPQHF
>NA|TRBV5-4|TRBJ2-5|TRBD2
TGTGCCAGCAGCTTGTTTGCGGGAGGGGAGACCCAGTACTTC
CASSLFAGGETQYF
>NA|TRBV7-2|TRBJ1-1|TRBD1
TGTGCCAGCAGCCCGGGACAGAAAAACACTGAAGCTTTCTTT
CASSPGQKNTEAFF
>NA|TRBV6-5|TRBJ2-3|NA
TGTGCCAGCAGTTACTCGGCGGGGGCCGATACGCAGTATTTT
CASSYSAGADTQYF
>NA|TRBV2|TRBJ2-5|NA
TGTGCCAGCAGTGAATCCCAGGGTGGAGTAGAGACCCAGTACTTC
CASSESQGGVETQYF
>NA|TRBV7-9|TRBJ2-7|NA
TGTGCCAGCAGCTTATATAGTTTCGAGCAGTACTTC
CASSLYSFEQYF
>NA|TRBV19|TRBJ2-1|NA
TGTGCCAGTAGTGGCGACAAGGCAGGGTTGGACAATGAGCAGTTCTTC
CASSGDKAGLDNEQFF
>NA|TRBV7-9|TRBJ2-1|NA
TGTGCCAGCAGCTTAGTTGCGATCGACGGTTACAATGAGCAGTTCTTC
CASSLVAIDGYNEQFF
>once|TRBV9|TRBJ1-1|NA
TGTGCCAGCAGCACCAGGGGCGCGCGAGAAGCTTTCTTT
CASSTRGAREAFF
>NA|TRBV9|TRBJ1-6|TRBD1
TGTGCCAGCAGCGGAGGGGGCTCGCATTCACCCCTCCACTTT
CASSGGGSHSPLHF
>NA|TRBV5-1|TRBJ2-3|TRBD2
TGCGCCAGCAGCTTGGGTCTAGCGGATACAGATACGCAGTATTTT
CASSLGLADTDTQYF
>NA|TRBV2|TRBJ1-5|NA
TGTGCCAGCAGTGACTCAGGGACGAGCAATCAGCCCCAGCATTTT
CASSDSGTSNQPQHF
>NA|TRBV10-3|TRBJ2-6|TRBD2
TGTGCCATCAAAGGGACGGCGGGAGGGAGAGCTGGGGCCAACGTCCTGACTTTC
CAIKGTAGGRAGANVLTF
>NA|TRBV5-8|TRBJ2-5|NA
TGTGCCAGCAGAGGTCAGGGAGAGACCCAGTACTTC
CASRGQGETQYF
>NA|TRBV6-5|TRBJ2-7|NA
TGTGCCAGCAGGCAAGGGACAACCGCCGACTACGAGCAGTACTTC
CASRQGTTADYEQYF
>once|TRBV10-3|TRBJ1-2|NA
TGTGCCATCAGTGACCCCGGGGACACCTATGGCTACACCTTC
CAISDPGDTYGYTF
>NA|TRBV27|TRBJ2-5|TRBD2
TGTGCCAGCAGTTTATGGTGGCGGGGGGGGGTAGAGACCCAGTACTTC
CASSLWWRGGVETQYF
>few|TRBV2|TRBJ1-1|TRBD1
TGTGCCAGCAGGGACAGGGGTAACACTGAAGCTTTCTTT
CASRDRGNTEAFF
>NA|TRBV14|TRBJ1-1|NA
TGTGCCAGCAGCCCTCTGCTCGGGGACACTGAAGCTTTCTTT
CASSPLLGDTEAFF